This TCR beta chain was sequenced during a study of tumor and adjacent non-tumor tissue in lung cancer (dated by TCRdb to the late 2010s). Regarding the complete study: Patients with adenocarcinoma (roughly 12), squamous cell carcinoma (2) and small cell lung cancer (1) were included in the cohort. Using bulk TCRbeta repertoires from approximately 15 lung cancer patients, the study set lung tumor tissue side by side with matched distant non-tumor lung tissue. The approximately 15 enrolled patients, of whom some 10 were men and 5 were women, were aged about 31 to 85 years and were diagnosed with TNM stage I to III disease. TCRbeta CDR3 sequencing was performed on 30 to 35 paired specimens, with one tumor sample and one normal lung sample collected per patient. Sequencing generated a total of 125,075,908 productive TCRbeta reads, averaging about 4.17 million reads per sample.

The full study reports these points: Peripheral blood was not sequenced, so blood TCRbeta repertoires in these lung cancer patients were not examined. TCR diversity was significantly higher in younger patients, and greater tumor TCR diversity was associated with shorter overall survival and shorter disease-free survival. The top 100 clones made up a significantly larger cumulative share of the repertoire in normal lung than in tumor tissue. Neither the sequencing platform nor unique molecular identifiers are mentioned in the methods. Tumor tissue showed significantly higher TCR diversity (inverse Simpson) than normal lung tissue, at roughly 390 vs 170 (P = 0.0075, Mann-Whitney U test). The cohort had only around 14 patients, and the authors noted that larger samples and more detailed clinical data are needed.

To prepare the library, multiplex PCR was applied. Sequencing was performed on an Illumina HiSeq 2500. Following protocols modified from ARM-PCR, the researchers constructed TCRbeta libraries through three rounds of nested PCR with primers (Table S4). PCR products of 200-500 bp were gel-excised and purified with the QIAquick gel extraction kit before sequencing. Per the original workflow: Reads were cleaned with Trimmomatic, merged with FLASH into complete CDR3 sequences, and assigned to V(D)J germline segments with MiTCR. Clonal diversity was computed as the inverse Simpson's index with VDJtools. A read counted as productive if the sequence was in-frame and lacked a premature stop codon. TCRdb reran the public reads through fastp at Q25 and MiXCR, keeping productive beta chains. Entries are consolidated by CDR3 protein sequence, retaining the most common genes and DNA. The V and J calls were not made by the authors but by TCRdb's processing. Counted in this sample were some 70,000 distinct CDR3 sequences; about two thirds of them appeared once. The ten largest make up around a quarter of the sample.

RNA was extracted from bulk unsorted tissue and checked for quality with a NanoDrop ND-1000 and an Agilent 2100. For the normal lung samples, distant non-tumor tissue was collected more than 3 cm away from the tumor edge. The donors were newly diagnosed lung cancer patients admitted for thoracic surgery in China from August to November 2014 who had not received prior chemotherapy. Patients with previous radiotherapy or chemotherapy, or with another concurrent cancer, were excluded from the study. Surgical tissue pieces of roughly 1-2 cm3 were preserved in RNAlater solution and were kept at -80 degrees C until use. Comments on this clonotype: Which antigen it targets is not known. Base-call qualities are not available, and no considerably larger clone is one nucleotide away.

CDR1 and CDR2 were assigned from the germline V gene as SGHRS and YFSETQ. V drops 4 bases and J drops 0 bases, leaving 11 bases in between. Counted from cysteine to phenylalanine, this CDR3 has 15 amino acids. The kept DNA is CDR3 alone, 45 bases in frame from the first base. The sequence links TRBV5-1 to TRBJ2-1; no D gene can be assigned with confidence. This clonotype was sampled from a woman in her 50s with non-small cell lung cancer. The sample was distant non-tumor lung tissue. The base sequence is TGCGCCAGCAGCCAACATGCGAGCTCCTACAATGAGCAGTTCTTC. This yields the protein CASSQHASSYNEQFF.